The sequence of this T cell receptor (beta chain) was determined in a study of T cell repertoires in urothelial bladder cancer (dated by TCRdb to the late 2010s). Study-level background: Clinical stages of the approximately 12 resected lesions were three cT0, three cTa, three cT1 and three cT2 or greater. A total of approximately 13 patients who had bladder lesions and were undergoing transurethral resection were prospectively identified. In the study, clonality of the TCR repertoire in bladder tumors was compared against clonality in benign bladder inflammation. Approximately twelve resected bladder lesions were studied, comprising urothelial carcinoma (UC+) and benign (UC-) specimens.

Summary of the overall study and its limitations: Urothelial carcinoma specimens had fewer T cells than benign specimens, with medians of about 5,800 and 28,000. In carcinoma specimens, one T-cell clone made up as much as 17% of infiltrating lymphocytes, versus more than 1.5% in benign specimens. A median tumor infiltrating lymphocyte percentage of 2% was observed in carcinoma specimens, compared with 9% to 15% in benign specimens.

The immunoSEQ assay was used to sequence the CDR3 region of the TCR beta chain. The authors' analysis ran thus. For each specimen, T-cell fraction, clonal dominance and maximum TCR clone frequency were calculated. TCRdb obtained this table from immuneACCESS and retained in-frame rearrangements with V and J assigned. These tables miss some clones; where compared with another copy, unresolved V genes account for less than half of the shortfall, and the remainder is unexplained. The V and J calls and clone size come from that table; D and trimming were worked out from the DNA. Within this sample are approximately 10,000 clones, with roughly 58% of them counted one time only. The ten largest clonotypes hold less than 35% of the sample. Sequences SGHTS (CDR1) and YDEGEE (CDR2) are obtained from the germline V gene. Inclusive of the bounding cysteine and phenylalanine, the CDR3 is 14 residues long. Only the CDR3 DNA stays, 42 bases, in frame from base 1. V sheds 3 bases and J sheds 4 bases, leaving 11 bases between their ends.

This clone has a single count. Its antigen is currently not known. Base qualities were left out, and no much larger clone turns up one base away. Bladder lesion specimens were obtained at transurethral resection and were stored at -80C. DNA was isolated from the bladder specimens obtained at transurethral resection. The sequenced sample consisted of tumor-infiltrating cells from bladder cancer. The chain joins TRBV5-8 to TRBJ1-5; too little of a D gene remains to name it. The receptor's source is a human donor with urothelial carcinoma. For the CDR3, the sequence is CASSSDGRNQPQHF. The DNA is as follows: TGTGCCAGCAGCTCAGACGGACGTAATCAGCCCCAGCATTTT.